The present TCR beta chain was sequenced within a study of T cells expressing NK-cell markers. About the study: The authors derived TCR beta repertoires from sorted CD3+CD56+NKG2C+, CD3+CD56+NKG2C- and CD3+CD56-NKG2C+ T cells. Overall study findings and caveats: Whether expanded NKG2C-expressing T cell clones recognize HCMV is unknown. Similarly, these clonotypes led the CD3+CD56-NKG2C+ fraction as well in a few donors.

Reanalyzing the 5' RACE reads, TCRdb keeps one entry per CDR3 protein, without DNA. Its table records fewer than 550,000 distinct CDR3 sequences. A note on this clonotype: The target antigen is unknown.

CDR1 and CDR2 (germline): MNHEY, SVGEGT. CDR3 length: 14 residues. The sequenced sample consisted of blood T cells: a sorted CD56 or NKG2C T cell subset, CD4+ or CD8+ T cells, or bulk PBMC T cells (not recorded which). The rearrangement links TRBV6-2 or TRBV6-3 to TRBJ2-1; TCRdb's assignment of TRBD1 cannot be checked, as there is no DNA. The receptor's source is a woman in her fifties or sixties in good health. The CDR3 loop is CASSYGNRGPKQFF.